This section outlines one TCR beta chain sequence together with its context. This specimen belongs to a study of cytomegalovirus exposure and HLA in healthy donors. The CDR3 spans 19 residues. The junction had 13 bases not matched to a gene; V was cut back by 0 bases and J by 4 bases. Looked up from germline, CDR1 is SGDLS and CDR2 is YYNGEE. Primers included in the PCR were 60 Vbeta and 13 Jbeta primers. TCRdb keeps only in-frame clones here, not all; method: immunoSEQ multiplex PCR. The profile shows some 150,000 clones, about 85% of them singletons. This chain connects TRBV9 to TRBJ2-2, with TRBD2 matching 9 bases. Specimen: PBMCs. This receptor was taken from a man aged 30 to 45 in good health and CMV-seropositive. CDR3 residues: CASSVGHGMAGGSTGELFF. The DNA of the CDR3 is TGTGCCAGCAGCGTAGGCCATGGTATGGCGGGAGGGTCCACCGGGGAGCTGTTTTTT. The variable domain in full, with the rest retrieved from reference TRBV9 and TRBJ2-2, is DSGVTQTPKHLITATGQRVTLRCSPRSGDLSVYWYQQSLDQGLQFLIQYYNGEERAKGNILERFSAQQFPDLHSELNLSSLELGDSALYFCASSVGHGMAGGSTGELFFGEGSRLTVL.